This T cell receptor (beta chain) is drawn from a study of T-cell memory formation after mild COVID-19. From the 5' RACE reads, TCRdb called clonotypes with MiXCR, one entry per CDR3 protein. There are 70,000 to 100,000 distinct CDR3 sequences in the sample; approximately 15% occur only once, and under 45% lies in the top ten. This clonotype occurred a few times. Trimming took 2 bases from V and 7 from J; bases not matched to a gene: 16. Per germline, CDR1 MGHRA and CDR2 YSYEKL. This CDR3 has 19 amino acids. This TCR was recovered from a man younger than 35 who had mild COVID-19 (a few samples of this study predate the infection). Cell type and time point are not known. The sample taken for sequencing was PBMCs or a T cell subset sorted from them (not recorded which). The V call is TRBV4-1, the J call TRBJ2-4, with 11 bases aligning to TRBD2. Here the CDR3 reads CASSQLPGLAVLTGNIQYF. Written as DNA, the CDR3 is TGCGCCAGCAGCCAACTTCCGGGACTAGCGGTTCTAACGGGGAACATTCAGTACTTC.